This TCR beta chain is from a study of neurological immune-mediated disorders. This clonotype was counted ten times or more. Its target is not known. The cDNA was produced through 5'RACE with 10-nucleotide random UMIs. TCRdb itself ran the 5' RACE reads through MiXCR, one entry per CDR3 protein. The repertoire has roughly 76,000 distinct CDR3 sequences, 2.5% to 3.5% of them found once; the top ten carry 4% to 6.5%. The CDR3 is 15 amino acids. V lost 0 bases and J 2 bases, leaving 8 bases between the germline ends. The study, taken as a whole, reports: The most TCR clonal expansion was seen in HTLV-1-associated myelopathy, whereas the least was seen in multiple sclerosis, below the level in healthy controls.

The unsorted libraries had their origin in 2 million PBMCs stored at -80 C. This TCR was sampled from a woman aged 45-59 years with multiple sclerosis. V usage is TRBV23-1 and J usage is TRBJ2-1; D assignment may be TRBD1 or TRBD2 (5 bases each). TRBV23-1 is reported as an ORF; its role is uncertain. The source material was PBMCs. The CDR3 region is CASSQSGVPYNEQFF. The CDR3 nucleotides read TGCGCCAGCAGTCAATCGGGGGTCCCCTACAATGAGCAGTTCTTC.